Each of the 9 T cell receptor beta chains below was sequenced from the same sample in a study of shared clonotypes between healthy human individuals. The table came from immunoSEQ multiplex PCR; TCRdb's copy has only in-frame clones and leaves some out. The sample holds about 680,000 clones; around 74% are singletons and the top ten take over 1.5%. Sequencing was performed on memory CD4+ T cells sorted from blood. This sample's subset: CD45RA-negative fraction. The receptors shown here come from a woman in her twenties or thirties in good health.

The V and J genes are TRBV5-1 and TRBJ2-7; maybe TRBD1 (5 bases). Germline V gene lookup returns CDR1 SGHRS and CDR2 YFSETQ. The CDR3 is 12 residues long. Trimming cost V 4 bases and J 6 bases, with 11 bases left between them. The CDR3 nucleotides are TGCGCCAGCAGCGATCCAAGGGGCGAGCAGTACTTC. Protein product: CASSDPRGEQYF.

The rearrangement joins TRBV28 to TRBJ2-4; D is perhaps TRBD2 (5 bases). CDR1 is MDHEN and CDR2 is SYDVKM in the germline V gene. CDR3 size: 14 residues. With 6 bases removed from V and 7 bases from J, the gap between germline ends came to 16 bases. The CDR3 DNA reads as TGTGCCAGCAGCATAAGACGGGATTTTAACATTCAGTACTTC. This translates into CASSIRRDFNIQYF.

In this sample, this clone turned up once. The chain recombines TRBV9 with TRBJ2-1, with TRBD2 identical over 8 bases. This CDR3 is built from 16 residues. Unmatched junction bases numbered 6, after V lost 0 bases and J lost 4 bases. The germline gives CDR1 SGDLS, CDR2 YYNGEE. CDR3 DNA sequence: TGTGCCAGCAGCGTAGAGGTTAGCGGGATGTACAATGAGCAGTTCTTC. Translating gives CASSVEVSGMYNEQFF.

The chain has TRBV27 and TRBJ2-2; D is possibly TRBD1 (5 bases). Germline lookup yields CDR1 MNHEY and CDR2 SMNVEV (reference sequence). This CDR3 spans 16 amino acids. Trimming pared 6 bases from V and 0 bases from J, leaving 14 bases between. The CDR3 reads CASSQQEPPNTGELFF. The CDR3 region has the DNA TGTGCCAGCAGCCAACAGGAACCCCCGAACACCGGGGAGCTGTTTTTT.

The CDR3 is CASSRTGTGGNTEAFF. The DNA of the CDR3 is TGCGCCAGCAGCCGAACCGGGACAGGGGGCAACACTGAAGCTTTCTTT. The V gene is TRBV5-1, the J gene TRBJ1-1; the match to TRBD1 covers 12 bases. This CDR3 region has 16 residues. J gave up 2 bases and V 4 bases, and 6 bases lay outside the gene matches. Germline V gene lookup returns CDR1 SGHRS and CDR2 YFSETQ.

The gene calls are TRBV6-1 and TRBJ1-1; D gene uncertain. Germline V gene lookup returns CDR1 MNHNS and CDR2 SASEGT. V was pared by 2 bases and J by 0 bases, with 10 bases between. The CDR3 consists of 15 residues. The CDR3 loop reads CASSERGNMNTEAFF. The DNA of the CDR3 is TGTGCCAGCAGTGAACGTGGAAATATGAACACTGAAGCTTTCTTT.

The chain recombines TRBV29-1 with TRBJ2-7; 15 bases map to TRBD2. The CDR3 spans 16 residues. Germline CDR1 and CDR2: SQVTM and ANQGSEA. After removal of 6 bases from V and 6 bases from J, the junction contained 12 bases not matched to a gene. CDR3 sequence (DNA): TGCAGCGTGGAGGGACTAGCGGGAGGAGCCTCCGCCGAGCAGTACTTC. Protein sequence: CSVEGLAGGASAEQYF.

The gene calls are TRBV4-1 and TRBJ2-4, with a tentative D call TRBD1 (5 bases). Per the germline V gene, CDR1 is MGHRA and CDR2 is YSYEKL. The CDR3 has 20 amino acids. Between the trimmed V and J ends, which lost 0 bases and 0 bases, there was a span of 21 bases. CDR3 protein: CASSQDFEDIWATAKNIQYF. DNA for the CDR3: TGCGCCAGCAGCCAAGATTTCGAGGACATTTGGGCTACAGCCAAAAACATTCAGTACTTC.

The rearrangement uses TRBV6-1 and TRBJ2-7; D is unclear. The CDR3 contains 13 residues. Germline V CDR1 and CDR2: MNHNS, SASEGT. V was cut by 7 bases and J by 2 bases, with 12 bases left in between. CDR3 bases: TGTGCCAGCACCGAGCAACGAGCCTACGAGCAGTACTTC. It specifies CASTEQRAYEQYF.